This T cell receptor beta chain comes out of a study of T cells after yellow fever vaccination. In this sample, this clonotype turned up a few times. Its antigen is not identified. TCRdb reprocessed the 5' RACE reads with MiXCR, giving one entry per CDR3 protein. The table includes about 630,000 distinct CDR3 sequences, roughly 12% detected once. Broader study findings: One caveat is that FACS-sorted repertoires could contain abundant clonotypes contaminating from the bulk population.

With 3 bases clipped from V and 2 bases from J, the junction kept 5 bases outside the gene matches. The CDR3 contains 15 residues. Per the germline V gene, CDR1 is LNHNV and CDR2 is YYDKDF (reference sequence). The specimen comprised PBMCs, sampled on the day of the yellow fever booster vaccination. The gene calls are TRBV15 and TRBJ2-3, with 7 bases aligning to TRBD1. This receptor was taken from a man aged 25-45 years who received the YFV17D yellow fever vaccine. The CDR3, as DNA: TGTGCCACCAGCAGTCGACAGGGCGACACAGATACGCAGTATTTT. Its protein product is CATSSRQGDTDTQYF.